Reported below is one T cell receptor beta chain. This clonotype showed up many times. This clone's antigen is unknown. The input lacks base qualities; no much larger clone sits a single base away. The data originate from a study of Graves' ophthalmopathy and Graves' hyperthyroidism (dated by TCRdb to between 2017 and 2018). At the level of the whole study: Hyperthyroidism was defined as stable when no progression to ophthalmopathy occurred within 18 months of follow-up. TCR beta repertoire signatures were used to distinguish Graves' ophthalmopathy from Graves' hyperthyroidism and to predict progression to ophthalmopathy. In total, around 140 blood samples were TCR-sequenced: 43 ophthalmopathy, some 75 hyperthyroidism and some 17 hyperthyroidism-to-ophthalmopathy patients. To explore V-J signatures that distinguish ophthalmopathy from hyperthyroidism, a discovery set of about 99 patients was enrolled, made up of 40 to 45 with ophthalmopathy and some 56 with stable hyperthyroidism. An independent validation cohort was composed of some 19 hyperthyroidism patients and around 16 patients who later progressed from hyperthyroidism to ophthalmopathy. T-cell repertoires of thyroid tissue and blood were compared in several hyperthyroidism patients. Once sampling was done, hyperthyroidism patients were given methimazole at a starting dose of 30 mg daily, while ophthalmopathy patients were given high-dose intravenous methylprednisolone. What the authors observed across the whole study: In cross-validation, the 13-signature model distinguished ophthalmopathy from stable hyperthyroidism with 87.88% sensitivity and around 83% specificity, while in the test set the corresponding values were about 80% and 75%. Sample size was not predetermined statistically, and investigators were not blinded to group allocation. In validation, the model predicted ophthalmopathy progression with 55% to 71% sensitivity and 72.22% specificity; roughly 12 predicted patients were CT-confirmed with GO in a median of about 7.1 months. Among expanded thyroid clonotypes with frequency above 0.001, most also showed up in blood, which suggests that blood repertoires may reflect the thyroid immune response.

The CDR3 numbers 15 residues from cysteine through phenylalanine. The kept DNA is CDR3 alone, 45 bases in frame from the first base. CDR1 SGDLS and CDR2 YYNGEE were looked up in the germline V gene. Trimming at the junction amounts to 2 bases on V and 6 bases on J, and the germline ends lie 18 bases apart. Hyperthyroidism patients were newly diagnosed, were aged 18 to 65 years, and had a disease duration under 2 months. Anyone with other autoimmune diseases, uncontrolled infections, pregnancy or lactation was excluded from the study. Diagnosis was based on clinical symptoms, serum thyroxine, TRAb, thyroid ultrasound and orbital computed tomography. Total RNA was extracted using Trizol reagent, and RNA quality was checked on an Agilent 2100 Bioanalyzer. For repertoire sequencing, TCR beta CDR3 regions were amplified from RNA transcripts. The first round was an RT-PCR using HTBI primers with the Qiagen OneStep RT-PCR kit, and this first round was followed by a second-round multiplex PCR, then size selection and purification. Libraries were sequenced paired-end with 100 bp reads on an Illumina HiSeq2000. As for how the authors treated the data: SOAPnuke was used for read processing, and reads with adapters, uncalled bases, a mean Phred below 15, or no exact constant-primer or identifier match were discarded. COPE v1.2.5 was used to merge high-quality paired reads. Each unique nucleotide sequence was defined as a clonotype, and clonotypes were aligned to IMGT TRB V, D and J references with MiTCR v1.1. Only V-J combinations with frequency above 0.0001 were analysed, covering more than 99% of repertoires. For each V-J combination, a TCR clonal expansion and chaos score was defined as the ratio of F50 clonal expansion to chaos observed in the TCRdist matrix. Welch's t-statistics and random forest were used to reduce the features to some 13 V-J combinations, which were then used as input to a naive Bayes classifier. The similarity between thyroid and blood repertoires was quantified using the Morisita-Horn index. The public reads were run again by TCRdb, first through fastp at Q25 and then through MiXCR, and only productive beta chains were kept. Here each entry gathers all rows of one CDR3 protein and keeps the most common genes and DNA. The V and J calls and clone size are TCRdb's, not the authors'. The sample records around 1.1 million distinct CDR3 sequences, less than 45% of which are singletons. Jointly, the top ten make up over 8.5% of the sample.

The sequence came from an adult man with Graves' hyperthyroidism. Rearrangement joined TRBV9 to TRBJ2-7; the D gene is possibly TRBD2, with 6 bases matching. Sequencing was carried out using peripheral blood or thyroid tissue (not recorded which). The nucleotide sequence is given as TGTGCCAGCAGCGTGTCACGGGACGGGGGACGCGAGCAGTACTTC. The translation is CASSVSRDGGREQYF.